Reported below is one T cell receptor (beta chain). The data stem from a study of shared clonotypes between healthy human individuals. Naive CD8 populations comprised CD45RO-negative cells positively selected for CCR7, excluding terminally differentiated effector memory CD45RA+ cells. The ends were cut back, 5 bases at V and 6 bases at J, with 14 bases in the middle. The germline CDR1 and CDR2 sequences are MNHEY and SVGAGI. The CDR3 totals 14 residues. Evenly divided among several immunoSEQ plates was the genomic DNA of each subset. Assay: immunoSEQ multiplex PCR; the TCRdb copy retains only in-frame clones and omits some. The sample has 2 million to 2.5 million clones; approximately 94% are singletons.

The source material was naive CD8+ T cells from PBMCs. This sequence was found in a man aged 18 to 30 in good health. Some clones in this sample may be carry-over from other donors' samples. V gene TRBV6-5 combines with J gene TRBJ1-5; a weak D match, TRBD1 (6 bases). The CDR3 DNA reads TGTGCCAGCAGTCCGACAGGTGAGGCTCAGCCCCAGCATTTT. As protein: CASSPTGEAQPQHF.